This TCR beta chain emerged from a study of T cells in Graves' hyperthyroidism and ophthalmopathy. The hyperthyroidism was newly diagnosed and had lasted under 2 months; the patients were aged 18 to 65. Only a few counts were recorded for this clonotype. Its antigen is still unknown. Study-wide results and caveats: A model using 13 V-J features told ophthalmopathy apart from stable hyperthyroidism. Most thyroid clonotypes that were expanded above 0.001 also turned up in blood.

The source material, RNA transcripts, was used to amplify TCR beta CDR3 regions. Researchers ran a first-round RT-PCR on the TCR CDR3 using the HTBI primer set. MiXCR, run by TCRdb on the multiplex PCR reads, gives a single entry per CDR3 protein. The sample has just over 550,000 distinct CDR3 sequences, about 43% seen once; the top ten hold 8.2%. This CDR3 has 13 amino acids. Germline trimming cut 10 bases from V and 4 bases from J; bases unmatched to any gene: 8. Looked up from germline, CDR1 is ENHRY and CDR2 is SYGVKD. Sample: peripheral blood or thyroid tissue (not recorded which). The chain combines TRBV10-3 with TRBJ1-1; 8 bases fit TRBD1. The receptor was isolated from a woman younger than 35 with Graves' hyperthyroidism. The CDR3 coding sequence is TGTGCCAGCAGGACAACAGGGGGCACTGAAGCTTTCTTT. Its protein is CASRTTGGTEAFF.